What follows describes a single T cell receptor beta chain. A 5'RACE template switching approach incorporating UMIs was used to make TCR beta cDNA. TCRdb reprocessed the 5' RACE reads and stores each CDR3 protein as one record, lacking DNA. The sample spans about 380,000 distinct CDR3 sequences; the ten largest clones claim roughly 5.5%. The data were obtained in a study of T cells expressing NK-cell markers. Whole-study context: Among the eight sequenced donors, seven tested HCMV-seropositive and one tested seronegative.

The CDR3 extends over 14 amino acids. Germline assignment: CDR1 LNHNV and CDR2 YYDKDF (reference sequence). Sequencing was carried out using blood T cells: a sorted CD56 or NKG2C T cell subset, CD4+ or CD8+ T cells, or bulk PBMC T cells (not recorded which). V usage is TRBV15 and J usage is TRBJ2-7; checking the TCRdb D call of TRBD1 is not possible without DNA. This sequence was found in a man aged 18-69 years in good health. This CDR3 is CATSRGHGTYEQYF.